The 10 T cell receptor beta chains in this list originate from one sample, sequenced in a study of shared clonotypes between healthy human individuals. Sequenced by immunoSEQ multiplex PCR; TCRdb stores in-frame clones only, minus some. The sample holds some 1,600,000 clones, 95% to 99% seen once. The sample was naive CD4+ T cells sorted from blood. Stated subset: CD45RA+ positively selected. Receptors were obtained from a man younger than 40 in good health.

Remarks on this clone: Other DNA sequences in the same sample also yield this CDR3. V gene TRBV18 combines with J gene TRBJ2-5; D gene unclear. The CDR3 runs 12 residues. Per the germline V gene, CDR1 is KGHSH and CDR2 is LQKENI. V shed 3 bases and J shed 4 bases, with 6 bases lying between them. This CDR3 is CASSPKGETQYF. Here the CDR3 DNA reads TGTGCCAGCTCACCGAAGGGAGAGACCCAGTACTTC.

The rearrangement joins TRBV7-2 to TRBJ2-2; D is undetermined. This CDR3 spans 16 amino acids. Trimming stripped 2 bases from V and 6 bases from J, with 16 bases between. Germline assignment: CDR1 SGHTA and CDR2 FQGNSA. CDR3 region: CASSLKSGSSPGELFF. The CDR3 DNA reads TGTGCCAGCAGCTTAAAGTCAGGATCGAGCCCCGGGGAGCTGTTTTTT.

This chain's CDR3 is CASNKTPDQPQHF. CDR3 sequence (DNA): TGTGCCAGTAACAAGACACCCGATCAGCCCCAGCATTTT. This rearrangement joins TRBV19 to TRBJ1-5, with D unclear. Germline lookup yields CDR1 LNHDA and CDR2 SQIVND (reference sequence). The CDR3 runs 13 residues. V was trimmed by 7 bases and J by 5 bases, leaving 12 bases between them.

J is TRBJ2-7 and V is TRBV10-2; D is perhaps TRBD2 (6 bases). The CDR3 spans 13 residues. Germline V lookup: CDR1 WSHSY, CDR2 SAAADI. Trimming stripped 5 bases from V and 3 bases from J, with 11 bases between. CDR3 nucleotides: TGCGCCAGCAGTACACGGGAGCGCTACGAGCAGTACTTC. Its translation: CASSTRERYEQYF.

The chain is built from TRBV19 and TRBJ2-1, with TRBD1 as a possible D gene (7 bases). V lost 0 bases, J lost 10 bases, and 10 bases lay in between. Germline assignment: CDR1 LNHDA and CDR2 SQIVND (reference sequence). CDR3 length: 13 residues. DNA for the CDR3: TGTGCCAGTAGTATAGACAGGGGGGTAGAGCAGTTCTTC. Its translation: CASSIDRGVEQFF. Combining the CDR3 with reference TRBV19 and TRBJ2-1 gives the whole variable domain DGGITQSPKYLFRKEGQNVTLSCEQNLNHDAMYWYRQDPGQGLRLIYYSQIVNDFQKGDIAEGYSVSREKKESFPLTVTSAQKNPTAFYLCASSIDRGVEQFFGPGTRLTVL.

The chain has TRBV19 and TRBJ2-6, with D perhaps TRBD1 (6 bases). V lost 6 bases and J 3 bases, leaving 21 bases between the germline ends. CDR1 and CDR2 from the germline V gene are LNHDA and SQIVND (reference sequence). This CDR3 has 18 amino acids. The CDR3 DNA reads TGTGCCAGTAGCCCACACAGGGAAAGTCGTTTTGGGGCCAACGTCCTGACTTTC. Residues: CASSPHRESRFGANVLTF.

Written as DNA, the CDR3 is TGCGCCAGCCGACAGTTACCTGGCACAGATACGCAGTATTTT. Protein: CASRQLPGTDTQYF. This chain links TRBV5-1 with TRBJ2-3; possibly TRBD1 for D (5 bases). The CDR3 is 14 amino acids. Trimming took off 7 bases at V and 1 base at J, with 13 bases between the two ends. CDR1 SGHRS and CDR2 YFSETQ come from the germline V gene.

The chain has TRBV5-5 and TRBJ2-1, with a weak D call TRBD1 (6 bases). The CDR3 length is 14 residues. V was clipped by 4 bases and J by 4 bases, with 12 bases between them. Germline V gene lookup returns CDR1 SGHKS and CDR2 YYEKEE (reference sequence). CDR3 region: CASSARQDYNEQFF. CDR3 DNA sequence: TGTGCCAGCAGCGCAAGACAGGATTACAATGAGCAGTTCTTC.

The gene calls are TRBV7-3 and TRBJ2-7; 7 nucleotides match TRBD2. Germline lookup yields CDR1 SGHTA and CDR2 FQGTGA. The V segment lost 5 bases and the J segment 2 bases; nucleotides outside the gene matches: 12. The CDR3 has 16 residues. Written as DNA, the CDR3 is TGTGCCAGCAGCAGAGGCGGGGCTAGCGGTCCCTACGAGCAGTACTTC. Its translation is CASSRGGASGPYEQYF. The variable domain in full, completed from reference TRBV7-3 and TRBJ2-7, reads GAGVSQTPSNKVTEKGKYVELRCDPISGHTALYWYRQSLGQGPEFLIYFQGTGAADDSGLPNDRFFAVRPEGSVSTLKIQRTERGDSAVYLCASSRGGASGPYEQYFGPGTRLTVT.

The V and J genes are TRBV5-1 and TRBJ2-2; D is possibly TRBD2 (7 bases). The V and J ends lost 4 bases and 3 bases respectively, with 16 bases between them. This CDR3 is 16 amino acids long. From germline, CDR1 is SGHRS and CDR2 YFSETQ. The CDR3 loop reads CASSPPGRGDTGELFF. The CDR3 DNA sequence: TGCGCCAGCAGCCCTCCTGGGAGGGGGGACACCGGGGAGCTGTTTTTT.